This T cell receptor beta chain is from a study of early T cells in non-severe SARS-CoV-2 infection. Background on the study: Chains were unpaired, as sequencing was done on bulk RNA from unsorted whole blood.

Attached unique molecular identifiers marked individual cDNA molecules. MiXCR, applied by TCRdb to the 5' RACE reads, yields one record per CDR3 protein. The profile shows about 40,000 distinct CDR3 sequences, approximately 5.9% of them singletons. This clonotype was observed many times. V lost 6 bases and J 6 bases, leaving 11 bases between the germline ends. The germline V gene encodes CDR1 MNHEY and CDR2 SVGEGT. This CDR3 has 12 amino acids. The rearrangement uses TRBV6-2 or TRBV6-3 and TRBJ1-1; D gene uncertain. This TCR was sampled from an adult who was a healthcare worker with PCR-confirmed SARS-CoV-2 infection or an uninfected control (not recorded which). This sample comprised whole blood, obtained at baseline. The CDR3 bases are TGTGCCAGCAGGACGACGAGGCCTGAAGCTTTCTTT. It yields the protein CASRTTRPEAFF.